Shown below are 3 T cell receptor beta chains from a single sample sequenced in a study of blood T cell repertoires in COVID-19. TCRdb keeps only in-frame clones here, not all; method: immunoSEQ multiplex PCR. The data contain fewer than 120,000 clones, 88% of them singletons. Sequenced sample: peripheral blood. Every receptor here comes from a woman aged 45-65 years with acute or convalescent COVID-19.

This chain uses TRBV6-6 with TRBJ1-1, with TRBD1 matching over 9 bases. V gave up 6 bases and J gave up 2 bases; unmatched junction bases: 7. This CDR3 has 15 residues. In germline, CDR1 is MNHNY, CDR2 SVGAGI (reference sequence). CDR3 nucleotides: TGTGCCAGCAGCTATAACAGGGGGCGCAACACTGAAGCTTTCTTT. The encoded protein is CASSYNRGRNTEAFF.

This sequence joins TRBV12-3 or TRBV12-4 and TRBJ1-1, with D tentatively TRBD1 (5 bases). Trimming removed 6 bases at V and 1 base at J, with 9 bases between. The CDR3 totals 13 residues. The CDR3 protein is CASSGRGNTEAFF. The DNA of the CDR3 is TGTGCCAGCAGCGGGAGGGGGAACACTGAAGCTTTCTTT.

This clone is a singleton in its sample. The CDR3 coding sequence is TGTGCCAGCAGCCCCTTAGGGACTGGCTCCTACAATGAGCAGTTCTTC. Its translation: CASSPLGTGSYNEQFF. V is TRBV7-2 and J is TRBJ2-1, with D tentatively TRBD2 (6 bases). This CDR3 is 16 amino acids long. Looked up from germline, CDR1 is SGHTA and CDR2 is FQGNSA. V lost 5 bases, J lost 0 bases, and 14 bases lay in between.